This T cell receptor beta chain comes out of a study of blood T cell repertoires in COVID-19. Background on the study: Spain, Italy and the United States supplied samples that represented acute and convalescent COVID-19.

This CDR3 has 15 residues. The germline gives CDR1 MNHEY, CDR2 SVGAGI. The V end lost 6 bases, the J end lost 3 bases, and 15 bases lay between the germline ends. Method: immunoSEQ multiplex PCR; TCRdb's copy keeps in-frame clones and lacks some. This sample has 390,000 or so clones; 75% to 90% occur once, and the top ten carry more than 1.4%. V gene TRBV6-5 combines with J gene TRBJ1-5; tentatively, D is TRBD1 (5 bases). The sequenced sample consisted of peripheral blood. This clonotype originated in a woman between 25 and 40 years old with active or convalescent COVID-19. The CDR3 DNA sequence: TGTGCCAGCAGCGATTTGGGGGGGGACAATCAGCCCCAGCATTTT. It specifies CASSDLGGDNQPQHF.